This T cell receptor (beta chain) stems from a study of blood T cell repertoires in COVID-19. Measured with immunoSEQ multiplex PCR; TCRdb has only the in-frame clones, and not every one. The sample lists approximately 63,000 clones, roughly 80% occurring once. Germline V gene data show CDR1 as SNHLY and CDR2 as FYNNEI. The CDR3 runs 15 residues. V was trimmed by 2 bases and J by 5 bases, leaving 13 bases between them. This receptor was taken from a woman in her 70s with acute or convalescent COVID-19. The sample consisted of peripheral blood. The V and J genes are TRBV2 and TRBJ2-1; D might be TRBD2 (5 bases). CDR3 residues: CASSERGLPNNEQFF. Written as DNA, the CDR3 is TGTGCCAGCAGTGAAAGAGGGTTACCGAACAATGAGCAGTTCTTC.